What follows are 14 T cell receptor beta chains derived from one specimen sequenced in a study of blood T cell repertoires in COVID-19. Method: immunoSEQ multiplex PCR; TCRdb's copy keeps in-frame clones and lacks some. The sample yields about 120,000 clones, 90% seen once. Sequenced input: peripheral blood. The receptor set was obtained from a human donor with active COVID-19. The donor label of this sample is uncertain.

This clone was detected only a few times. V is TRBV5-1 and J is TRBJ1-2; 12 bases fit TRBD1. CDR1 is SGHRS, CDR2 YFSETQ, per germline. The CDR3 is 18 amino acids. V shed 3 bases, J shed 2 bases, and the junction held 11 bases outside the gene matches. The CDR3 DNA reads as TGCGCCAGCAGCTCACCCCGGGACAGGGGGCAGACGAACTATGGCTACACCTTC. Amino acid sequence: CASSSPRDRGQTNYGYTF.

The CDR3 here is CASSLAGRPGANVLTF. The CDR3 DNA reads as TGTGCCAGCAGCTTAGCGGGCAGGCCTGGGGCCAACGTCCTGACTTTC. The V and J genes are TRBV7-2 and TRBJ2-6; D gene unclear. The CDR3 has 16 residues. Deletions cut 0 bases from V and 2 bases from J, with 8 bases between. Germline CDR1 reads SGHTA; CDR2 reads FQGNSA.

The V gene is TRBV12-3 or TRBV12-4, the J gene TRBJ1-2; the D is unclear. Trimming shortened V by 6 bases and J by 3 bases, and 8 bases separated the two germline ends. This CDR3 region has 12 residues. CDR3 sequence: CASSLQYYGYTF. CDR3 DNA: TGTGCCAGCAGCCTGCAGTACTATGGCTACACCTTC.

The rearrangement joins TRBV10-3 to TRBJ2-5; 10 nucleotides match TRBD1. V was pared by 6 bases and J by 2 bases, with 6 bases of the junction left unmatched. There are 15 residues in the CDR3. Looked up from germline, CDR1 is ENHRY and CDR2 is SYGVKD. This CDR3 is CAIRGDRGRQETQYF. CDR3 nucleotides: TGTGCCATCAGAGGGGACAGGGGCAGACAAGAGACCCAGTACTTC.

The J gene is TRBJ1-1, the V gene TRBV6-5; maybe TRBD1 (6 bases). V lost 7 bases and J 2 bases, leaving 14 bases between the germline ends. Germline assignment: CDR1 MNHEY and CDR2 SVGAGI. CDR3 size: 14 residues. CDR3 DNA sequence: TGTGCCAGCACTCCCGGGACACCCAACACTGAAGCTTTCTTT. This encodes CASTPGTPNTEAFF.

The chain has TRBV29-1 and TRBJ2-3; a weak D match, TRBD2 (6 bases). CDR1 and CDR2 from the germline V gene are SQVTM and ANQGSEA. The CDR3 loop spans 15 amino acids. V lost 1 base to trimming and J lost 3 bases, with 14 bases between them. The CDR3 sequence: CSVEGGLLGTDTQYF. The CDR3 DNA reads as TGCAGCGTTGAAGGCGGACTACTGGGAACAGATACGCAGTATTTT.

This chain connects TRBV25-1 to TRBJ2-5; 9 bases map to TRBD2. CDR1 is MGHDK, CDR2 SYGVNS, per germline. The CDR3 length is 15 residues. Trimming cost V 4 bases and J 5 bases; bases outside gene matches: 8. The CDR3 DNA sequence: TGTGCCAGCAGTGCTAGCGGGGCTGTCCGGGAGACCCAGTACTTC. It encodes CASSASGAVRETQYF. Variable domain in full (rest from reference TRBV25-1 and TRBJ2-5): EADIYQTPRYLVIGTGKKITLECSQTMGHDKMYWYQQDPGMELHLIHYSYGVNSTEKGDLSSESTVSRIRTEHFPLTLESARPSHTSQYLCASSASGAVRETQYFGPGTRLLVL.

This rearrangement joins TRBV7-9 to TRBJ1-4; tentatively, D is TRBD1 (6 bases). Trimming removed 1 base at V and 6 bases at J, with 12 bases between. The germline gives CDR1 SEHNR, CDR2 FQNEAQ (reference sequence). The CDR3 runs to 15 residues. The CDR3: CASSLDGGFDEKLFF. In nucleotides, the CDR3 is TGTGCCAGCAGCTTAGATGGGGGCTTTGATGAAAAACTGTTTTTT.

The V and J genes are TRBV5-6 and TRBJ2-5, with 7 bases identical to TRBD2. The CDR3 runs to 14 residues. V lost 4 bases, J lost 5 bases, and 8 bases stayed unmatched. From germline, CDR1 is SGHDT and CDR2 YYEEEE. CDR3 sequence reads: CASSPGLVGETQYF. The CDR3 coding sequence is TGTGCCAGCAGCCCAGGACTAGTCGGGGAGACCCAGTACTTC.

CDR3 residues: CASSSQTSGGNTGELFF. The CDR3, as DNA: TGTGCCAGCAGTTCCCAGACTAGCGGGGGGAACACCGGGGAGCTGTTTTTT. The genes are TRBV2 and TRBJ2-2; 12 bases match TRBD2. Losses at the gene ends were 5 bases for V and 1 base for J; bases not matched to a gene: 5. This CDR3 region has 17 residues. Germline V gives CDR1 SNHLY, CDR2 FYNNEI.

This chain joins TRBV10-2 and TRBJ1-6, with D perhaps matching TRBD1 (5 bases). V was cut by 7 bases and J by 8 bases, with 18 bases left in between. This CDR3 is 15 amino acids long. The germline gives CDR1 WSHSY, CDR2 SAAADI. CDR3 sequence (DNA): TGCGCCAGCAAAATGACCGGACAACGCGATTCACCCCTCCACTTT. It specifies CASKMTGQRDSPLHF.

The rearrangement joins TRBV5-6 to TRBJ1-5; D might be TRBD1 (5 bases). CDR3 size: 13 residues. The ends were cut back, 2 bases at V and 5 bases at J, with 8 bases in the middle. CDR1 is SGHDT, CDR2 YYEEEE, per germline. The CDR3 DNA is TGTGCCAGCAGCTTTTCGGGGGATCAGCCCCAGCATTTT. It is translated as CASSFSGDQPQHF.

V gene TRBV6-5 combines with J gene TRBJ2-7; D possibly corresponds to TRBD1 (5 bases). The CDR3 spans 14 residues. Trimming removed 2 bases at V and 3 bases at J, with 11 bases between. Germline CDR1 reads MNHEY; CDR2 reads SVGAGI. The CDR3 nucleotides are TGTGCCAGCAGTTACGCTAAGGGGCACTACGAGCAGTACTTC. Translated, it gives CASSYAKGHYEQYF.

The chain links TRBV4-3 to TRBJ2-3; D is possibly TRBD2 (5 bases). Per germline, CDR1 LGHNA and CDR2 YSLEER. V gave up 1 base and J gave up 6 bases, with 11 bases separating them. The CDR3 is 14 residues long. CDR3 amino acids: CASSQVEASDTQYF. CDR3 coding DNA: TGCGCCAGCAGCCAAGTGGAGGCGTCCGATACGCAGTATTTT.